The text below deals with one TCR beta chain. This clone's antigen is unknown. No much larger clone is present one base from it, and per-base qualities are unavailable. For CDR1 and CDR2, the germline V gene (reference sequence) lists LNHDA and SQIVND. The trim is 7 bases for V and 0 bases for J, with a gap of 12 bases between the germline ends. The CDR3 has 14 amino acids, counting the end cysteine and phenylalanine. Left in the record is the CDR3 DNA by itself, 42 bases read in frame from the first base. This record belongs to a study of CD8 T cells in Susac syndrome (dated by TCRdb to the late 2010s). With respect to the entire study: Among the sequenced Susac syndrome patients, over five had clinically active disease and fewer than 10 were in clinical remission. At blood withdrawal, Susac syndrome patients were either therapy-naive, taking corticosteroids (in some cases with IVIg as well), or taking IVIg alone. Whether CD8+ T cell activation and differentiation in Susac syndrome was antigen driven was tested using repertoire sequencing. The clonality of the CD8+ T cell repertoire was compared across approximately 11 healthy donors, around 14 Susac syndrome patients and under 17 multiple sclerosis patients.

General findings and caveats noted by the study authors: The number of individuals in the TCR sequencing and HLA analysis was recognized as being relatively small. Clonal expansion was observed in Susac syndrome CD8+ repertoires, with the highest expansion in CD8+ TEMRA cells and greater expansion in clinically active than in remitting patients. In the total CD8+ and CD8+ TEMRA repertoires, 15 to 20 and five Susac-specific public clones, respectively, were identified.

High-throughput TCR beta sequencing profiled peripheral blood CD8+ and CD4+ T cells from healthy donors, Susac syndrome patients and multiple sclerosis patients. Susac syndrome patients met recently defined diagnostic criteria for definite or probable disease. Bulk CD8+ and CD4+ T cells were purified by magnetic negative isolation, whereas CD8+ TEMRA cells were enriched by FACS. Blood was collected in EDTA tubes and processed within 24 hours, with PBMCs isolated through density gradient centrifugation. PBMCs intended for TCR sequencing were frozen in liquid nitrogen and were later thawed in a 37 degrees C water bath. The sorted or isolated CD4+, CD8+ and CD8+ TEMRA cells had a purity of 90% or higher. RNA was extracted with the RNeasy kit and roughly 0.5 to 1 ug was reverse transcribed using random hexamers. TCR beta CDR3 regions were amplified with the immunoSEQ multiplex PCR assay covering 54 Vbeta and 13 Jbeta segments. PCR amplification bias was corrected using a synthetic template baseline for primer optimization and computational correction. As for the authors' bioinformatics: Reads were annotated to V, D and J genes according to IMGT and were analyzed with immunoSEQ Analyzer, with only productive sequences retained. Clonality was calculated as one minus the Shannon entropy normalized by log2 of the number of productive unique sequences. Public and private clones were assessed among the 100 most prevalent clones of each patient and control. Susac-specific clones were defined as absent from healthy and MS cohorts, around 1,000 published viral clones and other ImmuneACCESS disease sequences. TCRdb trimmed the raw reads at Q25, called clones with MiXCR and kept productive beta chains. Here each entry gathers all rows of one CDR3 protein and keeps the most common genes and DNA. In this record, the V and J calls reflect TCRdb's handling and not the investigators' own analysis. Within this sample are around 110,000 distinct CDR3 sequences, with roughly 94% of them counted one time only. Roughly 0.29% of the sample comes from the top ten.

The rearrangement combines TRBV19 with TRBJ1-1, with a tentative D gene TRBD1 over 5 matching bases. The receptor was derived from a human donor with Susac syndrome. What was sequenced was CD8+ T cells from PBMCs. Here the CDR3 is given as CASMWGGLNTEAFF. The nucleotides are TGTGCCAGTATGTGGGGCGGCTTGAACACTGAAGCTTTCTTT.